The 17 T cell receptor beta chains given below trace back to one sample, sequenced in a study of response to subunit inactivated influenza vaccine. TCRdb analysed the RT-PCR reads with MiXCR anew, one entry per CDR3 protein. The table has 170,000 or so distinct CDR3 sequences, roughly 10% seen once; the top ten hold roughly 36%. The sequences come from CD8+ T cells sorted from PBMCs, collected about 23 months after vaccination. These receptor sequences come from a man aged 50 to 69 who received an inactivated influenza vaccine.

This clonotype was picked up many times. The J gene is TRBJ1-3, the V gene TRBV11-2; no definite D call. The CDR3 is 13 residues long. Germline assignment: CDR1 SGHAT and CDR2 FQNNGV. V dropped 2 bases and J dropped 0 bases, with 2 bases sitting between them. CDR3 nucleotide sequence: TGTGCCAGCAGCTTACACTCTGGAAACACCATATATTTT. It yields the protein CASSLHSGNTIYF. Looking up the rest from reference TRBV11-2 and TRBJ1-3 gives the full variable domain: EAGVAQSPRYKIIEKRQSVAFWCNPISGHATLYWYQQILGQGPKLLIQFQNNGVVDDSQLPKDRFSAERLKGVDSTLKIQPAKLEDSAVYLCASSLHSGNTIYFGEGSWLTVV.

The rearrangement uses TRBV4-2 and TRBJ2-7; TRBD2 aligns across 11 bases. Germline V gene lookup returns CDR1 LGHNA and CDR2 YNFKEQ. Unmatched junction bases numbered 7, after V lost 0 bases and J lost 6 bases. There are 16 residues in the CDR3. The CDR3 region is CASSQDLAGGSREQYF. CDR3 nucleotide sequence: TGTGCCAGCAGCCAAGATCTAGCGGGGGGCTCCCGCGAGCAGTACTTC.

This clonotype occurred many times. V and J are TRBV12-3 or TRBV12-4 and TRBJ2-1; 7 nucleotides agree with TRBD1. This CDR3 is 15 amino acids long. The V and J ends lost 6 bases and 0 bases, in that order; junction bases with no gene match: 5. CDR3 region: CASREGQSSYNEQFF. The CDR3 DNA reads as TGTGCCAGCAGAGAGGGACAGAGCTCCTACAATGAGCAGTTCTTC.

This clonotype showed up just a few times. The DNA of the CDR3 is TGTGCCAGCAGGCAAGTGAGCGGCACAGATACGCAGTATTTT. This translates into CASRQVSGTDTQYF. V usage is TRBV11-1 and J usage is TRBJ2-3; D is unresolved. CDR1 is SGHAT and CDR2 is FQDESV in the germline V gene (reference sequence). The CDR3 runs 14 residues. V was clipped by 6 bases and J by 1 base, with 11 bases between them.

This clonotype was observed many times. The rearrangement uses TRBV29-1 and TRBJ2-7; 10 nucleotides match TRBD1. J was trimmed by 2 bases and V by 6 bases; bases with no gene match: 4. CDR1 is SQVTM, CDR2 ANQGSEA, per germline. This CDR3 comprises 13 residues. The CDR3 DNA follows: TGCAGCGTCCGGACAGGGGGGGCCTACGAGCAGTACTTC. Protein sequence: CSVRTGGAYEQYF.

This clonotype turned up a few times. CDR3 loop: CSARGVRGGAPYEQYF. The CDR3 nucleotides read TGCAGTGCTAGAGGTGTGCGAGGGGGCGCACCCTACGAGCAGTACTTC. The chain employs TRBV20-1 and TRBJ2-7; 7 bases align to TRBD1. V trimming: 1 base; J trimming: 2 bases; junction bases outside the gene matches: 11. The CDR3 totals 16 residues. Germline V gives CDR1 DFQATT, CDR2 SNEGSKA (reference sequence).

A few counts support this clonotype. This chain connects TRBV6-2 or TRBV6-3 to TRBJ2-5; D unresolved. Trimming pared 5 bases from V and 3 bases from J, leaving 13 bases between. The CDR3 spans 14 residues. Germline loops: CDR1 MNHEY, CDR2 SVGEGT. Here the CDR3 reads CASSRVSTEETQYF. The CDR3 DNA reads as TGTGCCAGCAGTCGGGTTTCAACGGAAGAGACCCAGTACTTC.

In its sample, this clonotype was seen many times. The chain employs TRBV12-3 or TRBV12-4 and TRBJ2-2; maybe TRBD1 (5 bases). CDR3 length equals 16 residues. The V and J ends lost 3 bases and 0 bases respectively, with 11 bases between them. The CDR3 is CASSLYETANTGELFF. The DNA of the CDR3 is TGTGCCAGCAGTTTGTATGAGACAGCGAACACCGGGGAGCTGTTTTTT.

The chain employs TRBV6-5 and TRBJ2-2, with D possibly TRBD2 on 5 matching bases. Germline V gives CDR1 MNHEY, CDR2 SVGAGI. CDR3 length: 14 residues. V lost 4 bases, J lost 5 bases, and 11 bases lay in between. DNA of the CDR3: TGTGCCAGCAGTTTGCTGCGGGCTACCGGGGAGCTGTTTTTT. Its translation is CASSLLRATGELFF.

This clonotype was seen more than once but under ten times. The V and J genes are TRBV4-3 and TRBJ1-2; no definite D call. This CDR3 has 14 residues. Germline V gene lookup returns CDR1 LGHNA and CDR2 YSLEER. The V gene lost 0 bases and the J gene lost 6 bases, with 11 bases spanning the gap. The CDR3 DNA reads TGCGCCAGCAGCCAAGATGAAGGTGCTGATGGCTACACCTTC. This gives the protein CASSQDEGADGYTF.

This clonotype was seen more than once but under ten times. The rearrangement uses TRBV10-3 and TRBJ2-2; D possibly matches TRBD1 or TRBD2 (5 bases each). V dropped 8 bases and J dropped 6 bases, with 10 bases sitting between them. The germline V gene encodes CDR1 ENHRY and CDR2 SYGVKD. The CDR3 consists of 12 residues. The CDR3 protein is CAIGTPPGELFF. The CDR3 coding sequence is TGTGCCATCGGGACCCCTCCCGGGGAGCTGTTTTTT.

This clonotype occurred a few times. In nucleotides, the CDR3 is TGTGCCAGCAAAGTAGCGGGGGCTATGAACACCGGGGAGCTGTTTTTT. It translates to CASKVAGAMNTGELFF. The chain combines TRBV27 with TRBJ2-2, with 9 positions matching TRBD2. The V segment lost 7 bases and the J segment 1 base; nucleotides outside the gene matches: 7. The germline CDR1 and CDR2 sequences are MNHEY and SMNVEV (reference sequence). The CDR3 has 16 residues.

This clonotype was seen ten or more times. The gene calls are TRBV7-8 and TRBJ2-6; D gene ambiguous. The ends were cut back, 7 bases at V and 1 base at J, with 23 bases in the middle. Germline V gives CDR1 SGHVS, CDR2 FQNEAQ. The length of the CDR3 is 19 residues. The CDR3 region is CASNPHSETLVSGANVLTF. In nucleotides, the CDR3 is TGTGCCAGCAACCCCCACTCGGAGACGTTGGTTTCTGGGGCCAACGTCCTGACTTTC.

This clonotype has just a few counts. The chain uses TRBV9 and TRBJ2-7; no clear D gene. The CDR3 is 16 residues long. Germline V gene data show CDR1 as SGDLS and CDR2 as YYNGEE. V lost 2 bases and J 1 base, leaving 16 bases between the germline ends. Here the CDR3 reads CASSVGAASNSYEQYF. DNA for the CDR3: TGTGCCAGCAGCGTCGGCGCGGCTAGTAATTCCTACGAGCAGTACTTC.

As DNA, the CDR3 is TGTGCCAGCTCTCCCCAGGACTGGAGCTCCTACAATGAGCAGTTCTTC. As protein: CASSPQDWSSYNEQFF. J is TRBJ2-1 and V is TRBV18; a possible D gene is TRBD2 (5 bases). The germline V gene encodes CDR1 KGHSH and CDR2 LQKENI. This CDR3 has 16 residues. The V end lost 6 bases, the J end lost 0 bases, and 15 bases lay between the germline ends.

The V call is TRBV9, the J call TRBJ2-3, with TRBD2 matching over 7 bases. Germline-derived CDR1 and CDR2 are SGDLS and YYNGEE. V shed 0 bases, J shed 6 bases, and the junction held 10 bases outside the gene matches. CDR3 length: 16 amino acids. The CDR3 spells CASSVVTSENLDTQYF. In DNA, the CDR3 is TGTGCCAGCAGCGTAGTTACTAGCGAAAATCTGGATACGCAGTATTTT. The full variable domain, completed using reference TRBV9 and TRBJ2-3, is DSGVTQTPKHLITATGQRVTLRCSPRSGDLSVYWYQQSLDQGLQFLIQYYNGEERAKGNILERFSAQQFPDLHSELNLSSLELGDSALYFCASSVVTSENLDTQYFGPGTRLTVL.

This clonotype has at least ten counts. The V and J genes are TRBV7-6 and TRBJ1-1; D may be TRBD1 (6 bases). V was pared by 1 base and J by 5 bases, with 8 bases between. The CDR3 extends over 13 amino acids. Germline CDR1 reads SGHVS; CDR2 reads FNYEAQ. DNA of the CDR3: TGTGCCAGCAGCTTAGAGCAGGGGACTGAAGCTTTCTTT. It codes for CASSLEQGTEAFF.